Here is one TCR beta chain with its context. The source of the sample is a study of brain T cells in children with intractable seizures. Germline values: CDR1 GTSNPN, CDR2 SVGIG (reference sequence). The CDR3 is 17 amino acids. J was trimmed by 6 bases and V by 0 bases; bases with no gene match: 12. Repertoires were generated with immunoSEQ multiplex PCR, while TCRdb's copy carries only in-frame clones and drops some. The repertoire includes roughly 80,000 clones, roughly 89% of them detected once, and approximately 24% sits in the top ten. This material consisted of peripheral blood, taken at surgery. The TCR was taken from a girl under 10 years old with Rasmussen encephalitis and intractable seizures. V and J are TRBV30 and TRBJ1-2, with 11 nucleotides matching TRBD1. CDR3 region: CAWSVRWTGGAWDGYTF. The CDR3, as DNA: TGTGCCTGGAGTGTACGTTGGACAGGGGGCGCTTGGGATGGCTACACCTTC.